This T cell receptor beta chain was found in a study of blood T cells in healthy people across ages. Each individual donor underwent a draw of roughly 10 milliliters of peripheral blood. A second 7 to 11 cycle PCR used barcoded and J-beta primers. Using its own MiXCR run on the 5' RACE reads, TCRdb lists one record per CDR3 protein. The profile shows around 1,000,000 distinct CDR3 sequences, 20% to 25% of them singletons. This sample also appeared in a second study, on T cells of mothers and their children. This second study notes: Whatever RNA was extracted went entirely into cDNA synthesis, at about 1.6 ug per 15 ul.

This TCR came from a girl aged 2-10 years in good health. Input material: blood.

The CDR3 is CASSLYQGGNQPQHF. CDR3 in DNA: TGTGCCAGCAGCTTATATCAGGGTGGCAATCAGCCCCAGCATTTT. The rearrangement uses TRBV7-2 and TRBJ1-5; tentatively, D is TRBD1 (5 bases). The CDR3 extends over 15 amino acids. Trimming took off 2 bases at V and 2 bases at J, with 10 bases between the two ends. The germline CDR1 and CDR2 sequences are SGHTA and FQGNSA.